Here is one TCR beta chain with its context. In the original analysis: How many nucleated cells were present was estimated from reference gene primer amplification. The repertoire was sequenced with immunoSEQ multiplex PCR; TCRdb's copy has only in-frame clones and lacks some. The V and J calls and clone size come from that table; D and trimming were worked out from the DNA. The sample lists 50,000 to 65,000 clones, 80% to 90% occurring once. The sample originates from a study of blood T cell repertoires in COVID-19. Overall study: COVID-19 samples, acute and convalescent, were from the United States, Italy and Spain. T cells, B-cell-depleted T cells, or PBMCs supplied cDNA or gDNA.

In germline, CDR1 is MGHDK, CDR2 SYGVNS. V lost 3 bases, J lost 6 bases, and 21 bases lay in between. The CDR3 runs 17 residues. This rearrangement joins TRBV25-1 to TRBJ2-1; maybe TRBD2 (5 bases). The clonotype originates from a man between 50 and 59 years old with active COVID-19. Specimen: peripheral blood. CDR3 loop: CASSDPETGRGFNEQFF. The CDR3 DNA sequence: TGTGCCAGCAGTGATCCTGAAACCGGACGGGGTTTCAATGAGCAGTTCTTC.